This T cell receptor beta chain was retrieved from a study of spatial heterogeneity in lung cancer. Across the whole study: Unique TCR and UMI combinations averaged more than ten appearances each in raw reads.

Germline trimming cut 4 bases from V and 4 bases from J; bases unmatched to any gene: 11. CDR1 SGHRS and CDR2 YFSETQ come from the germline V gene. CDR3 size: 17 residues. A unique molecular identifier was attached to every TCR cDNA molecule. TCRdb re-analysed the 5' RACE reads in MiXCR, keeping a single row per CDR3 protein. The sample lists 30,000 to 50,000 distinct CDR3 sequences, approximately 6.3% occurring once. The time point is: sample taken at primary tumor resection. Whole RNA obtained from tumor, nontumor lung or frozen PBMC underwent sequencing without sorting. The chain combines TRBV5-1 with TRBJ2-5, with TRBD1 matching 12 bases. The source of this sequence is a male donor with early-stage non-small cell lung cancer. Specimen: PBMCs, collected at surgery. The CDR3 DNA follows: TGCGCCAGCAGCACAACCGGGACAGGGGGCTCGGGAGAGACCCAGTACTTC. Encoded protein: CASSTTGTGGSGETQYF.